This T cell receptor beta chain was profiled in a study of blood T cell repertoires in COVID-19. Across the study: Collection of acute and convalescent COVID-19 samples took place in the United States, Italy and Spain.

Per the study methods: For nucleated cells, counts were estimated from reference gene primer amplification. The protocol was immunoSEQ multiplex PCR, while the TCRdb copy is restricted to in-frame clones and leaves out a portion. V and J calls and clone size follow that table, whereas D and trimming were derived from the DNA. This sample yields about 240,000 clones, of which 75% to 85% are seen a single time; around an eighth belongs to the top ten. Germline assignment: CDR1 LNHDA and CDR2 SQIVND (reference sequence). The CDR3 runs to 17 residues. Trimming removed 4 bases from V and 1 base from J; junction bases left unmatched: 10.

This TCR came from a woman aged 55-70 years with active or convalescent COVID-19. The chain has TRBV19 and TRBJ2-3; 8 bases map to TRBD2. Sequences were obtained from peripheral blood. This CDR3 reads CASSTSTGGGGTDTQYF. As DNA, the CDR3 is TGTGCCAGTAGTACCTCTACGGGAGGGGGAGGCACAGATACGCAGTATTTT.